These 24 T cell receptor beta chains were sequenced from one sample in a study of T cell responses to AZD1222 COVID-19 vaccine. Here immunoSEQ multiplex PCR was the method, and the copy in TCRdb shows in-frame clones only, minus some. The sample lists approximately 100,000 clones; about 90% were seen once. The sequenced sample was peripheral blood, obtained 28 days after the second AZD1222 dose. The source of these receptors is an adult who received the AZD1222 COVID-19 vaccine.

The chain links TRBV25-1 to TRBJ2-3; 7 positions match TRBD2. Germline CDR1 is MGHDK and CDR2 is SYGVNS. With 2 bases clipped from V and 3 bases from J, the junction kept 5 bases outside the gene matches. The CDR3 runs 15 residues. The CDR3 DNA sequence: TGTGCCAGCAGTGAAGCTAGCGGCAAAACAGATACGCAGTATTTT. It specifies CASSEASGKTDTQYF.

The chain employs TRBV29-1 and TRBJ2-5; 7 bases line up with TRBD1. The CDR3 extends over 15 amino acids. After removal of 1 base from V and 0 bases from J, the junction contained 5 bases not matched to a gene. Germline V gives CDR1 SQVTM, CDR2 ANQGSEA. DNA for the CDR3: TGCAGCGTTGAAGGAGGGGGCTCGTACCAAGAGACCCAGTACTTC. It yields the protein CSVEGGGSYQETQYF.

V gene TRBV3-1 (or the pseudogene TRBV3-2) combines with J gene TRBJ2-7; TRBD2 matches 16 bases. Germline-derived CDR1 and CDR2 are LGHDT and YNNKEL (reference sequence). The length of the CDR3 is 14 residues. With V trimmed by 5 bases and J by 11 bases, 6 bases remained unmatched. The CDR3 DNA reads TGTGCCAGCAGCGCCGGGACTAGCGGGAGGGCCGAGTACTTC. Its protein product is CASSAGTSGRAEYF.

The chain has TRBV7-6 and TRBJ2-7; the match to TRBD2 covers 8 bases. Germline lookup yields CDR1 SGHVS and CDR2 FNYEAQ. The CDR3 has 16 amino acids. V dropped 0 bases and J dropped 5; count of bases not matched to a gene: 9. CDR3 protein: CASSLAGASGWNEQYF. CDR3 coding DNA: TGTGCCAGCAGCTTAGCCGGGGCTAGCGGGTGGAACGAGCAGTACTTC.

The V gene is TRBV19, the J gene TRBJ1-2; the match to TRBD1 covers 9 bases. V shed 6 bases and J 0 bases; nucleotides not matched to a gene: 8. This CDR3 comprises 16 residues. Germline values: CDR1 LNHDA, CDR2 SQIVND (reference sequence). The CDR3 nucleotides read TGTGCCAGTAGCCCACAGGGGGCACCACCTAACTATGGCTACACCTTC. Encoded protein: CASSPQGAPPNYGYTF.

The J gene is TRBJ2-1, the V gene TRBV6-5; D remains ambiguous. The CDR3 length is 14 residues. Trimming left V 0 bases short and J 8 bases short, with 11 bases between. Germline values: CDR1 MNHEY, CDR2 SVGAGI. CDR3 DNA: TGTGCCAGCAGTTACTCGCGCCGGTTCGATGAGCAGTTCTTC. Amino acids: CASSYSRRFDEQFF.

The genes are TRBV19 and TRBJ1-2; a weak D match, TRBD1 (5 bases). This CDR3 has 13 amino acids. Trimming stripped 10 bases from V and 4 bases from J, with 16 bases between. From germline, CDR1 is LNHDA and CDR2 SQIVND (reference sequence). DNA for the CDR3: TGTGCCATTTGGGGGTTCCAAGGCTATGGCTACACCTTC. This gives the protein CAIWGFQGYGYTF. Filled out from reference TRBV19 and TRBJ1-2, the complete variable domain reads DGGITQSPKYLFRKEGQNVTLSCEQNLNHDAMYWYRQDPGQGLRLIYYSQIVNDFQKGDIAEGYSVSREKKESFPLTVTSAQKNPTAFYLCAIWGFQGYGYTFGSGTRLTVV.

This clone was counted between two and nine times. V is TRBV19 and J is TRBJ1-5; D possibly corresponds to TRBD1 (5 bases). CDR1 is LNHDA, CDR2 SQIVND, per germline (reference sequence). The V end lost 3 bases, the J end lost 4 bases, and 10 bases lay between the germline ends. This CDR3 is 14 amino acids long. CDR3 amino acids: CASSMIQGNQPQHF. The CDR3 nucleotides are TGTGCCAGTAGTATGATCCAGGGTAATCAGCCCCAGCATTTT.

This clone was seen once. V and J are TRBV29-1 and TRBJ1-5; 8 bases fit TRBD1. The CDR3 totals 14 residues. Trimming took 6 bases from V and 0 from J; bases not matched to a gene: 4. The V gene's germline CDR1 is SQVTM and CDR2 ANQGSEA. The CDR3 nucleotides are TGCAGCGTCTGGACAGGGTATAGCAATCAGCCCCAGCATTTT. It specifies CSVWTGYSNQPQHF.

The gene calls are TRBV4-2 and TRBJ1-6; D uncertain. Germline CDR1 LGHNA, CDR2 YNFKEQ. The germline V and J ends were trimmed by 0 bases and 9 bases, with 12 bases remaining between them. The CDR3 is made up of 15 amino acids. CDR3 sequence (DNA): TGTGCCAGCAGCCAAGAAGGCCCTGGGAGTTCACCCCTCCACTTT. Translated: CASSQEGPGSSPLHF.

This rearrangement joins TRBV3-1 (or the pseudogene TRBV3-2) to TRBJ2-1, with 7 bases aligning to TRBD2. Germline CDR1 is LGHDT and CDR2 is YNNKEL (reference sequence). This CDR3 comprises 16 residues. V gave up 0 bases and J gave up 10 bases; unmatched junction bases: 12. The CDR3 here is CASSQDMGEGRMEQFF. CDR3 coding DNA: TGTGCCAGCAGCCAAGATATGGGGGAGGGCCGAATGGAGCAGTTCTTC.

The V and J genes are TRBV5-1 and TRBJ2-1; the D is unclear. Trimming pared 0 bases from V and 3 bases from J, leaving 7 bases between. The CDR3 spans 14 residues. Germline CDR1 is SGHRS and CDR2 is YFSETQ. The DNA for the CDR3 is TGCGCCAGCAGCTTGGAACTAAACTACAATGAGCAGTTCTTC. Encoded protein: CASSLELNYNEQFF.

This clone was counted once. The rearrangement links TRBV11-2 to TRBJ1-6; D possibly corresponds to TRBD1 (5 bases). Between the trimmed V and J ends, which lost 8 bases and 7 bases, there was a span of 18 bases. This CDR3 spans 15 amino acids. Germline-derived CDR1 and CDR2 are SGHAT and FQNNGV. CDR3 nucleotide sequence: TGTGCCAGCTCGTTTAGGGGCAGCGACAATTCACCCCTCCACTTT. Translating it yields CASSFRGSDNSPLHF.

This chain connects TRBV9 to TRBJ2-7; TRBD2 matches 8 bases. Per the germline V gene, CDR1 is SGDLS and CDR2 is YYNGEE. The CDR3 is 16 amino acids. V was pared by 3 bases and J by 7 bases, with 15 bases of the junction left unmatched. The CDR3 here is CASSGTAGVGPEEQYF. CDR3 in DNA: TGTGCCAGCAGCGGAACAGCGGGAGTCGGGCCGGAAGAGCAGTACTTC. The complete variable domain, with remaining parts taken from reference TRBV9 and TRBJ2-7, reads DSGVTQTPKHLITATGQRVTLRCSPRSGDLSVYWYQQSLDQGLQFLIQYYNGEERAKGNILERFSAQQFPDLHSELNLSSLELGDSALYFCASSGTAGVGPEEQYFGPGTRLTVT.

The chain carries TRBV27 and TRBJ2-7; D may be TRBD1 (5 bases). Trimming took 5 bases from V and 4 from J, leaving 18 bases between them. The CDR3 has 15 residues. Germline assignment: CDR1 MNHEY and CDR2 SMNVEV (reference sequence). The CDR3 DNA reads TGTGCCAGCAGTCCGCACCTCGCGACAGTGTACGAGCAGTACTTC. It codes for CASSPHLATVYEQYF.

This sequence joins TRBV5-4 and TRBJ2-7; no clear D. This CDR3 is built from 13 residues. Trimming cost V 0 bases and J 5 bases, with 9 bases left between them. CDR1 SGHNT and CDR2 YYREEE come from the germline V gene (reference sequence). The CDR3 loop reads CASSLAGQNEQYF. CDR3 coding DNA: TGTGCCAGCAGCTTGGCAGGCCAAAACGAGCAGTACTTC.

This chain joins TRBV28 and TRBJ1-2; D gene uncertain. V was pared by 2 bases and J by 4 bases, with 14 bases between. The CDR3 has 15 residues. Germline V gives CDR1 MDHEN, CDR2 SYDVKM. CDR3: CASSLPSPGVYGYTF. In nucleotides, the CDR3 is TGTGCCAGCAGTTTACCCAGCCCAGGCGTCTATGGCTACACCTTC.

This clone occurred once. CDR3 sequence reads: CASTSSGNTIYF. The CDR3 nucleotides are TGTGCCAGTACAAGCTCTGGAAACACCATATATTTT. The rearrangement joins TRBV19 to TRBJ1-3; the D is unclear. The CDR3 runs 12 residues. Germline values: CDR1 LNHDA, CDR2 SQIVND (reference sequence). Trimming cost V 7 bases and J 0 bases, with 4 bases left between them. Drawing the rest from reference TRBV19 and TRBJ1-3, the complete variable domain is DGGITQSPKYLFRKEGQNVTLSCEQNLNHDAMYWYRQDPGQGLRLIYYSQIVNDFQKGDIAEGYSVSREKKESFPLTVTSAQKNPTAFYLCASTSSGNTIYFGEGSWLTVV.

This rearrangement joins TRBV18 to TRBJ2-3; D is possibly TRBD1 or TRBD2 (5 bases each). This CDR3 is 15 amino acids long. Germline CDR1 reads KGHSH; CDR2 reads LQKENI. Trimming removed 3 bases from V and 0 bases from J, with 10 bases in between. Here the CDR3 DNA reads TGTGCCAGCTCACCTCAGGGAGACAGCACAGATACGCAGTATTTT. Encoded protein: CASSPQGDSTDTQYF.

The rearrangement joins TRBV11-2 to TRBJ2-5, with D perhaps TRBD1 or TRBD2 (5 bases each). This CDR3 spans 13 amino acids. V was clipped by 1 base and J by 4 bases, with 7 bases between them. Germline assignment: CDR1 SGHAT and CDR2 FQNNGV. Here the CDR3 reads CASSLGGGETQYF. The CDR3 DNA reads TGTGCCAGCAGCTTAGGTGGGGGAGAGACCCAGTACTTC.

The count of this clone is one. The rearrangement links TRBV10-3 to TRBJ2-3, with D possibly matching TRBD2 (7 bases). This CDR3 has 13 residues. Trimming removed 11 bases from V and 2 bases from J, with 14 bases in between. Germline CDR1 reads ENHRY; CDR2 reads SYGVKD. The CDR3 nucleotides are TGTGCCTGCCTGGGGGGGGCCACAGATACGCAGTATTTT. It translates to CACLGGATDTQYF.

The V call is TRBV7-2, the J call TRBJ1-1, with unresolved D. Germline lookup yields CDR1 SGHTA and CDR2 FQGNSA. Trimming took off 2 bases at V and 13 bases at J, with 20 bases between the two ends. The CDR3 spans 14 residues. The CDR3 DNA sequence: TGTGCCAGCAGCTTACCTACAGAGACTAAGTTTGGTTTCTTT. Encoded protein: CASSLPTETKFGFF.

V usage is TRBV28 and J usage is TRBJ1-2; D might be TRBD1 (5 bases). Germline loops: CDR1 MDHEN, CDR2 SYDVKM. The ends were cut back, 6 bases at V and 3 bases at J, with 11 bases in the middle. The CDR3 consists of 13 residues. Here the CDR3 reads CASRIREHYGYTF. For the CDR3, the DNA is TGTGCCAGCAGGATCAGGGAACACTATGGCTACACCTTC.

The rearrangement uses TRBV9 and TRBJ2-5, with D perhaps TRBD1 or TRBD2 (6 bases each). This CDR3 is 13 amino acids long. V was clipped by 5 bases and J by 5 bases, with 13 bases between them. CDR1 and CDR2 (germline): SGDLS, YYNGEE. The CDR3 reads CASSFGGRETQYF. The CDR3 nucleotides read TGTGCCAGCAGTTTTGGGGGGCGCGAGACCCAGTACTTC.